This TCR beta chain derives from a study of CD8 T cells in ankylosing spondylitis. In its sample, this clonotype was seen many times. Its antigen is not identified. General study findings and limits: Ankylosing spondylitis blood appeared to be characterized by a TCR beta motif of about 8 highly homologous variants. CD8+ cells made up the disease-linked clones, which were relatively rare in peripheral blood.

One entry per CDR3 protein results from TCRdb running MiXCR on the 5' RACE reads. The sample yields around 130,000 distinct CDR3 sequences, roughly 8.8% seen once. The CDR3 sequence is 14 residues long. The germline V gene has CDR1 SQVTM and CDR2 ANQGSEA. V lost 8 bases, J lost 0 bases, and 7 bases stayed unmatched. This rearrangement joins TRBV29-1 to TRBJ2-1, with TRBD2 matching 7 bases. Material: blood, either unsorted or a sorted T cell fraction (not recorded which). This receptor was taken from a male donor with ankylosing spondylitis or in good health (not recorded which). The CDR3 coding sequence is TGCAGCATCCGGTCTAGCGGCTCCTACAATGAGCAGTTCTTC. As protein: CSIRSSGSYNEQFF.